This T cell receptor (beta chain) was captured by sequencing in a study of Tregs in tolerant kidney transplant recipients. Study findings and constraints: Activated donor B cell expansion appeared to reveal the most relevant donor-specific TCRbeta repertoire. Antigen-driven expansion was suggested because donor-specific Tregs expanded more than all Tregs in tolerant patients. Changing PCR primers prevented nucleotide comparison between some patients' samples.

CDR1 and CDR2 (germline): SGHNT, YENEEA. V lost 5 bases, J lost 5 bases, and 19 bases lay in between. There are 15 residues in the CDR3. The data were produced by immunoSEQ multiplex PCR, yet TCRdb's version contains in-frame clones alone and is incomplete. The table records about 50,000 clones, roughly nine tenths of them present only once. Related graft donors supplied nonmyeloablative bone marrow transplants, and mixed chimerism was transient. Unstimulated Tregs (CD4+CD25+CD127-) and CD4+CD25- non-Tregs were sorted from PBMCs. In the case of this clone: Its matching antigen is unknown.

The chain carries TRBV11-3 and TRBJ2-7; tentative D call: TRBD1 (5 bases). The TCR comes from a human patient who received a combined kidney and bone marrow transplant. Some T cells may be transferred from the graft donor. The sequenced sample was CD8+ T cells from blood (PBMCs), obtained 12 months after the transplant. CDR3 residues: CASSARTRDGDEQYF. The CDR3 bases are TGTGCCAGCAGCGCGCGTACCAGGGATGGGGACGAGCAGTACTTC. Full variable domain (outside the CDR3, taken from reference TRBV11-3 and TRBJ2-7): EAGVVQSPRYKIIEKKQPVAFWCNPISGHNTLYWYLQNLGQGPELLIRYENEEAVDDSQLPKDRFSAERLKGVDSTLKIQPAELGDSAVYLCASSARTRDGDEQYFGPGTRLTVT.